The next 19 T cell receptor beta chains were all read from a single sample in a study of blood T cells in healthy people across ages. The second PCR ran roughly 7 to 11 cycles with a sample-barcoded 5' primer and J-beta primers. TCRdb recomputed calls from the 5' RACE reads with MiXCR, one row per CDR3 protein. This repertoire shows 750,000 or so distinct CDR3 sequences, roughly 25% found once; its top ten account for 9.4%. The sample also formed part of further work on T cells of mothers and their children.

The sample was blood. These TCRs come from a boy under 18 in good health.

The J gene is TRBJ2-5, the V gene TRBV3-1, with D possibly matching TRBD1 (8 bases). Trimming removed 3 bases at V and 5 bases at J, with 16 bases between. This CDR3 spans 15 amino acids. CDR1 LGHDT and CDR2 YNNKEL come from the germline V gene (reference sequence). CDR3 sequence: CASSHLQGGMETQYF. The DNA of the CDR3 is TGTGCCAGCAGCCATCTACAGGGGGGGATGGAGACCCAGTACTTC.

This clonotype was counted a single time. The chain uses TRBV15 and TRBJ2-5; 7 bases align to TRBD2. The CDR3 consists of 15 residues. Germline loops: CDR1 LNHNV, CDR2 YYDKDF (reference sequence). Losses at the gene ends were 0 bases for V and 5 bases for J; bases not matched to a gene: 6. The CDR3 nucleotides are TGTGCCACCAGCAGAGACCCGACTAGCAGCGAGACCCAGTACTTC. Protein: CATSRDPTSSETQYF.

The V gene is TRBV6-5, the J gene TRBJ2-6, with 7 positions matching TRBD1. The V gene's germline CDR1 is MNHEY and CDR2 SVGAGI. With 8 bases clipped from V and 2 bases from J, the junction kept 9 bases outside the gene matches. The CDR3 extends over 16 amino acids. CDR3 loop: CASSVTGSPGANVLTF. CDR3 sequence (DNA): TGTGCCAGCTCCGTGACAGGGAGCCCTGGGGCCAACGTCCTGACTTTC.

This clonotype came up a few times. The chain recombines TRBV28 with TRBJ2-1; D gene ambiguous. V lost 3 bases to trimming and J lost 3 bases, with 15 bases between them. The CDR3 consists of 16 residues. Germline values: CDR1 MDHEN, CDR2 SYDVKM. The CDR3 here is CASSFTTPVGYNEQFF. The CDR3 DNA reads TGTGCCAGCAGTTTCACAACGCCGGTAGGCTACAATGAGCAGTTCTTC.

V gene TRBV20-1 combines with J gene TRBJ2-3; 9 positions agree with TRBD2. The germline V gene encodes CDR1 DFQATT and CDR2 SNEGSKA (reference sequence). The CDR3 sequence is 15 residues long. Trimming removed 3 bases from V and 10 bases from J; junction bases left unmatched: 14. The chain's CDR3 is CSARSQRGDPNAQYF. The CDR3, as DNA: TGCAGTGCTAGGTCCCAGCGGGGGGACCCGAATGCGCAGTATTTT.

The J gene is TRBJ2-7, the V gene TRBV18; TRBD1 might be the D (5 bases). CDR3 size: 12 residues. V was cut by 2 bases and J by 6 bases, with 8 bases left in between. Germline CDR1 reads KGHSH; CDR2 reads LQKENI. The CDR3 sequence is CASSPGRVEQYF. The DNA for the CDR3 is TGTGCCAGCTCACCAGGCAGGGTCGAGCAGTACTTC. The variable domain in full, with the rest retrieved from reference TRBV18 and TRBJ2-7, is NAGVMQNPRHLVRRRGQEARLRCSPMKGHSHVYWYRQLPEEGLKFMVYLQKENIIDESGMPKERFSAEFPKEGPSILRIQQVVRGDSAAYFCASSPGRVEQYFGPGTRLTVT.

V usage is TRBV12-3 or TRBV12-4 and J usage is TRBJ2-1, with D tentatively TRBD1 (6 bases). The DNA end is a closer match to TRBJ2-7, so the J assignment may be wrong. This CDR3 spans 13 amino acids. Here the CDR3 reads CASSSIQGYEQYF. CDR3 nucleotide sequence: TGTGCCAGCAGTTCAATACAGGGCTACGAGCAGTACTTC.

CDR3 sequence reads: CASSKVHDEQFF. DNA for the CDR3: TGTGCCAGCAGCAAAGTTCACGATGAGCAGTTCTTC. This sequence joins TRBV12-3 or TRBV12-4 and TRBJ2-1, with D hard to call. The V gene lost 6 bases and the J gene lost 8 bases, with 11 bases spanning the gap. The CDR3 spans 12 residues.

This clonotype was seen more than once but under ten times. This chain joins TRBV24-1 and TRBJ2-2; 8 nucleotides match TRBD2. This CDR3 contains 16 residues. CDR1 and CDR2 from the germline V gene are KGHDR and SFDVKD. V lost 3 bases and J lost 2; bases outside the gene matches: 4. The CDR3 here is CATSDREGVNTGELFF. The CDR3 nucleotides are TGTGCCACCAGTGATCGGGAGGGGGTTAACACCGGGGAGCTGTTTTTT.

The genes are TRBV7-9 and TRBJ2-4, with D tentatively TRBD2 (5 bases). V lost 5 bases and J lost 0, with 14 bases in between. From germline, CDR1 is SEHNR and CDR2 FQNEAQ (reference sequence). The CDR3 is 16 amino acids. The CDR3 DNA is TGTGCCAGCAGCCCCGGACTGCTCGAAGCCAAAAACATTCAGTACTTC. This translates into CASSPGLLEAKNIQYF.

This clonotype turned up a few times. V usage is TRBV6-5 and J usage is TRBJ2-3, with D maybe TRBD1 (6 bases). Germline CDR1 reads MNHEY; CDR2 reads SVGAGI. V was clipped by 10 bases and J by 2 bases, with 13 bases between them. This CDR3 contains 13 residues. CDR3 in DNA: TGTGCCAACACAGGGCAAACCACAGATACGCAGTATTTT. Its translation: CANTGQTTDTQYF.

This clonotype appeared a few times. Its ends do not fully match the called genes, so a read error is possible. This rearrangement joins TRBV5-5 to TRBJ1-4; the D is unclear. The germline V gene has CDR1 SGHKS and CDR2 YYEKEE (reference sequence). CDR3 length: 15 residues. The CDR3 loop reads CASSQTRGANEKLFF. The CDR3 coding sequence is TGCGCCAGCAGTCAAACTCGGGGAGCTAATGAAAAACTGTTTTTT.

This clonotype turned up a few times. The chain couples TRBV27 to TRBJ2-7; 10 nucleotides agree with TRBD2. Germline loops: CDR1 MNHEY, CDR2 SMNVEV (reference sequence). The CDR3 covers 15 residues. J lost 4 bases, V lost 5 bases, and 8 bases had no gene match. In DNA form, the CDR3 reads TGTGCCAGCAGTCCAAGGACTAGCGGATATTACGAGCAGTACTTC. Protein product: CASSPRTSGYYEQYF.

The rearrangement joins TRBV2 to TRBJ2-7, with a possible D match to TRBD1 (6 bases). The ends were cut back, 10 bases at V and 0 bases at J, with 13 bases in the middle. The CDR3 runs to 13 residues. Germline values: CDR1 SNHLY, CDR2 FYNNEI. The DNA of the CDR3 is TGTGCCACCTTTAGAGGGGGCTCCTACGAGCAGTACTTC. Translated: CATFRGGSYEQYF.

In this sample, this clonotype turned up a few times. Here the CDR3 reads CASSLVLAGNEQYF. The CDR3 coding sequence is TGCGCCAGCAGCTTGGTTCTAGCGGGAAACGAGCAGTACTTC. The V gene is TRBV5-1, the J gene TRBJ2-7, with 9 positions matching TRBD2. V trimming: 0 bases; J trimming: 5 bases; junction bases outside the gene matches: 3. The CDR3 is 14 amino acids. Germline V gives CDR1 SGHRS, CDR2 YFSETQ.

The V and J genes are TRBV7-2 and TRBJ2-1; no clear D. The CDR3 length is 16 residues. Trimming stripped 1 base from V and 0 bases from J, with 10 bases between. Germline V gives CDR1 SGHTA, CDR2 FQGNSA. The CDR3, as DNA: TGTGCCAGCAGCTTAGTAGGGAAGAGCTCCTACAATGAGCAGTTCTTC. Residues: CASSLVGKSSYNEQFF.

The rearrangement uses TRBV12-3 or TRBV12-4 and TRBJ2-6; D is possibly TRBD1 (6 bases). The CDR3 runs 16 residues. Trimming shortened V by 5 bases and J by 0 bases, and 11 bases separated the two germline ends. CDR3 region: CASSKEQGSGANVLTF. CDR3 sequence (DNA): TGTGCCAGCAGTAAAGAACAGGGCTCTGGGGCCAACGTCCTGACTTTC.

This clonotype was seen a handful of times. The genes are TRBV6-6 and TRBJ2-2; possible D gene TRBD1, 6 bases. This CDR3 has 15 amino acids. Germline V lookup: CDR1 MNHNY, CDR2 SVGAGI (reference sequence). The ends were cut back, 6 bases at V and 4 bases at J, with 15 bases in the middle. The CDR3 loop reads CASSSNRESTGELFF. The CDR3 region has the DNA TGTGCCAGCAGCTCCAACAGGGAAAGCACCGGGGAGCTGTTTTTT.

This rearrangement joins TRBV7-9 to TRBJ2-1; D is unclear. Trimming removed 6 bases from V and 2 bases from J, with 14 bases in between. CDR1 and CDR2 from the germline V gene are SEHNR and FQNEAQ (reference sequence). The CDR3 length is 15 residues. CDR3 loop: CASSTKGNTYNEQFF. The CDR3 bases are TGTGCCAGCAGTACTAAGGGAAACACCTACAATGAGCAGTTCTTC.